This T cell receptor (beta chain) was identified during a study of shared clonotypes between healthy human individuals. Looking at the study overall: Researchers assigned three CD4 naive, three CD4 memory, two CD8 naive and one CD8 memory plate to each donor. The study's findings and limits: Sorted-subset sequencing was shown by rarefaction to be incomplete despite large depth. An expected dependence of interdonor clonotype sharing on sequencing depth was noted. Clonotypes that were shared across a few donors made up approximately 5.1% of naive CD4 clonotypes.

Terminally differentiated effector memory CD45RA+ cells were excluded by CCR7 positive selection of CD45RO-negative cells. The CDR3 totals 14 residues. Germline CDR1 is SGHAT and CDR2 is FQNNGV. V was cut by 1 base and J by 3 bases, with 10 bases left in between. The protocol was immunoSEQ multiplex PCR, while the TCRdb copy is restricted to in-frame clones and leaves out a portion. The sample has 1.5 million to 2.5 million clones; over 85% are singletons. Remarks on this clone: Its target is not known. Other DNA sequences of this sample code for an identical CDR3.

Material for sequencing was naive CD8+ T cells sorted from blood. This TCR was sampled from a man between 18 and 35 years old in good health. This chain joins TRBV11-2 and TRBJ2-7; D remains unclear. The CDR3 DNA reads TGTGCCAGCAGCTTAGTTTTGGGCGGCTACGAGCAGTACTTC. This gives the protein CASSLVLGGYEQYF.